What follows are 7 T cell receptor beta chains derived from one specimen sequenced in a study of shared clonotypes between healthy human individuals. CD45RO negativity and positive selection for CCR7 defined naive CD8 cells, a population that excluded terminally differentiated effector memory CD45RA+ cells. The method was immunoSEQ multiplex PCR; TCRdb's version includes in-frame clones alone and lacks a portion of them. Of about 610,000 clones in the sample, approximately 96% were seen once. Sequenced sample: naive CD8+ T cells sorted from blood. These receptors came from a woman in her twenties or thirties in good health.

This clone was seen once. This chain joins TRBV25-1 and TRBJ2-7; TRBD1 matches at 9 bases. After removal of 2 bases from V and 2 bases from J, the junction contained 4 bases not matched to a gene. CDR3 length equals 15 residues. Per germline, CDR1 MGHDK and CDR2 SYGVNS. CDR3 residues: CASSEPGTGTYEQYF. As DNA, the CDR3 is TGTGCCAGCAGTGAACCCGGGACAGGGACCTACGAGCAGTACTTC.

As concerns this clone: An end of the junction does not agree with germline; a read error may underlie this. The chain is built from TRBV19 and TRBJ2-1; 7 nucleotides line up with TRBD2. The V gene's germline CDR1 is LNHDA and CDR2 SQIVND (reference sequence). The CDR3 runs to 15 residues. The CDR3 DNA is TGTGCCAGTAGTATCAGCGGGATCTCCTCCAATGAGCAGTTCTTC. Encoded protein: CASSISGISSNEQFF.

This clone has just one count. CDR3: CGVFGRGRVIQPQHF. DNA of the CDR3: TGTGGCGTCTTCGGGAGGGGTAGGGTTATTCAGCCCCAGCATTTT. The V call is TRBV28, the J call TRBJ1-5; maybe TRBD1 (5 bases). CDR3 length: 15 amino acids. Germline V lookup: CDR1 MDHEN, CDR2 SYDVKM.

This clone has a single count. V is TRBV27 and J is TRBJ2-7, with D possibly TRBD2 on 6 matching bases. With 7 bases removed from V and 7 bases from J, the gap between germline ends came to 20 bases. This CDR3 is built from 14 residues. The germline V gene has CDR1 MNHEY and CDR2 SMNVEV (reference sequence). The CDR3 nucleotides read TGTGCCAGCACGACCGGAGGGAGTGGACGGGAGCAGTACTTC. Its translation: CASTTGGSGREQYF.

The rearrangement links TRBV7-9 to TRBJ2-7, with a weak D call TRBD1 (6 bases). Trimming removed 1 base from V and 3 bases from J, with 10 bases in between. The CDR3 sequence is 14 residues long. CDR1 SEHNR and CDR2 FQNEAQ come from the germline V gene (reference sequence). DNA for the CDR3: TGTGCCAGCAGCTTAGGGGACACCAGCTACGAGCAGTACTTC. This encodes CASSLGDTSYEQYF.

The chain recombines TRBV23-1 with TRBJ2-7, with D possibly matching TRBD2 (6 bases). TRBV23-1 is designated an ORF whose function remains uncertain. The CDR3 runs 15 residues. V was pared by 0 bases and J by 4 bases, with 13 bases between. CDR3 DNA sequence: TGCGCCAGCAGTCAATCTGGGGGGAGACCGTACGAGCAGTACTTC. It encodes CASSQSGGRPYEQYF.

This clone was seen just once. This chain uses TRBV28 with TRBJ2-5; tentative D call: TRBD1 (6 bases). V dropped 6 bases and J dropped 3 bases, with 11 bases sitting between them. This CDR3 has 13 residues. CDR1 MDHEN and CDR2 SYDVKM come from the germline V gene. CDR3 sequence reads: CASSQGIEETQYF. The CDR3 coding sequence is TGTGCCAGCAGCCAGGGGATCGAAGAGACCCAGTACTTC.